These 6 T cell receptor beta chains share one sample of origin, sequenced in a study of siplizumab effects on memory and regulatory T cells (dated by TCRdb to about 2019). The protocol used for the library was the immunoSEQ multiplex PCR assay. Sourced from immuneACCESS, this table was stored by TCRdb with only in-frame sequences that have V and J called. A share of the clones is absent; for the studies checked, an unresolved V gene accounts for under half, and the remainder has no known explanation. The sample includes 100,000 or so clones, with around 93% observed a single time. The ten most abundant clones make up under 0.2% of the sample. Sequenced: non-Treg CD4+ T cells sorted from blood. The cell subset or site label, as the study defines it: FACS-sorted unstimulated CD4+ non-regulatory T cells. These receptors were collected from a human donor in good health.

The V call is TRBV5-4, the J call TRBJ1-6; D may be TRBD1 (6 bases). CDR3 length: 15 residues. Per the germline V gene, CDR1 is SGHNT and CDR2 is YYREEE (reference sequence). V lost 2 bases, J lost 10 bases, and 16 bases lay in between. In nucleotides, the CDR3 is TGTGCCAGCAGCTTTGATAGCGCAGGACAGTCACCCCTCCACTTT. Its protein product is CASSFDSAGQSPLHF.

The rearrangement links TRBV7-9 to TRBJ2-7; 10 positions match TRBD1. The J segment lost 3 bases and the V segment lost 8 bases, leaving 1 base of the junction unmatched. The germline V gene encodes CDR1 SEHNR and CDR2 FQNEAQ (reference sequence). The CDR3 is 12 residues long. CDR3 residues: CASGTGDYEQYF. The CDR3 nucleotides are TGTGCCAGCGGGACAGGGGACTACGAGCAGTACTTC.

This chain connects TRBV19 to TRBJ2-7; D not resolved. The CDR3 contains 15 residues. The germline V gene has CDR1 LNHDA and CDR2 SQIVND (reference sequence). Trimming left V 1 base short and J 0 bases short, with 10 bases between. The CDR3 protein is CASSIGGTSSYEQYF. The DNA for the CDR3 is TGTGCCAGTAGTATAGGCGGAACCAGCTCCTACGAGCAGTACTTC.

The chain couples TRBV23-1 to TRBJ1-2, with 7 bases fitting TRBD1. TRBV23-1 is an ORF for which the function is uncertain. The CDR3 is 15 amino acids. The trim removed 9 bases at V and 1 base at J, leaving 11 bases unmatched. The DNA of the CDR3 is TGCGCCAGAATGAAATCGAACAGGGGTAACTATGGCTACACCTTC. Translating it yields CARMKSNRGNYGYTF.

This rearrangement joins TRBV19 to TRBJ1-6; D unclear. Germline lookup yields CDR1 LNHDA and CDR2 SQIVND (reference sequence). Trimming took off 1 base at V and 4 bases at J, with 5 bases between the two ends. The CDR3 is 14 amino acids. The CDR3 protein is CASSIVGYNSPLHF. CDR3 bases: TGTGCCAGTAGTATAGTCGGGTATAATTCACCCCTCCACTTT.

This clone has just one count. The chain combines TRBV30 with TRBJ2-3; D might be TRBD2 (6 bases). CDR1 and CDR2 (germline): GTSNPN, SVGIG (reference sequence). This CDR3 comprises 14 residues. The germline V and J ends were trimmed by 0 bases and 6 bases, with 13 bases remaining between them. The DNA for the CDR3 is TGTGCCTGGAGTGTACTGGGGGGATCGGATACGCAGTATTTT. Protein sequence: CAWSVLGGSDTQYF.